This entry concerns a single TCR beta chain. Profiled with immunoSEQ multiplex PCR; TCRdb holds only in-frame clones, not every one. This table has 150,000 to 200,000 clones, roughly 88% appearing once. This entry is derived from a study of control samples from healthy donors and cancer patients. The sample taken for sequencing was blood. This clonotype was sampled from a man between 18 and 35 years old in good health.

The CDR3: CATSLSDYNEQFF. In DNA, the CDR3 is TGTGCCACCAGTCTCTCGGATTACAATGAGCAGTTCTTC. The chain carries TRBV24-1 and TRBJ2-1; D uncertain. Germline loops: CDR1 KGHDR, CDR2 SFDVKD. The CDR3 length is 13 residues. V dropped 6 bases and J dropped 4 bases, with 9 bases sitting between them.